This is a list of T cell receptor beta chains from one sample in a study of T cells in Graves' hyperthyroidism and ophthalmopathy. TCRdb redid the calling of the multiplex PCR reads with MiXCR, one entry per CDR3 protein. The sample lists about 520,000 distinct CDR3 sequences; about 24% were seen once. Sequencing used blood. The source of these receptors is a woman aged 25-40 years with Graves' ophthalmopathy. The CDR3 runs from the conserved cysteine through the conserved F or W. D genes are given only for firm matches. Some rows mark clone size as missing; the rest say once, few, many or name a class of expanded clone.

abundance: .
len: 15
d_gene: .
v_gene: TRBV7-2
j_gene: TRBJ1-1
CDR3nt: TGTGCCAGCAGTCCCTCGGGGCAGGGAGGCACTGAAGCTTTCTTT
CDR3aa: CASSPSGQGGTEAFF

abundance: many
len: 15
d_gene: .
v_gene: TRBV6-5
j_gene: TRBJ1-2
CDR3nt: TGTGCCAGCAGTTACTCGTTCCCACAGGACTATGGCTACACCTTC
CDR3aa: CASSYSFPQDYGYTF

abundance: many
len: 13
d_gene: .
v_gene: TRBV9
j_gene: TRBJ2-2
CDR3nt: TGTGCCAGCAGCATCAGGGGCACCGGGGAGCTGTTTTTT
CDR3aa: CASSIRGTGELFF

abundance: many
len: 15
d_gene: .
v_gene: TRBV20-1
j_gene: TRBJ2-3
CDR3nt: TGCAGTGCTAGACATCTACGACAGGTGAGAGATACGCAGTATTTT
CDR3aa: CSARHLRQVRDTQYF

abundance: .
len: 19
d_gene: .
v_gene: TRBV11-2
j_gene: TRBJ1-2
CDR3nt: TGTGCCAGCAGCTTGAGGGGGGGTACCGGTCGTCGTGAGGACTATGGCTACACCTTC
CDR3aa: CASSLRGGTGRREDYGYTF

abundance: few
len: 15
d_gene: .
v_gene: TRBV6-1
j_gene: TRBJ2-7
CDR3nt: TGTGCCAGCAGTGAAACGGGTAGTATACTCTACGAGCAGTACTTC
CDR3aa: CASSETGSILYEQYF

abundance: few
len: 12
d_gene: TRBD1
v_gene: TRBV6-1
j_gene: TRBJ1-1
CDR3nt: TGTGCCAGCAGTGATTCCAGGGGGAAAGCTTTCTTT
CDR3aa: CASSDSRGKAFF

abundance: .
len: 16
d_gene: TRBD2
v_gene: TRBV12-3/TRBV12-4
j_gene: TRBJ2-7
CDR3nt: TGTGCCAGCAGTTACTCCCGACTAGCGGACTCCTACGAGCAGTACTTC
CDR3aa: CASSYSRLADSYEQYF

abundance: few
len: 17
d_gene: .
v_gene: TRBV28
j_gene: TRBJ1-2
CDR3nt: TGTGCCAGCAGTTGGGTGACCGCCATCCCTGAGGAGGATGGCTACACCTTC
CDR3aa: CASSWVTAIPEEDGYTF

abundance: few
len: 16
d_gene: .
v_gene: TRBV5-1
j_gene: TRBJ2-7
CDR3nt: TGCGCCAGCAGCTTGGCCGGCAGGGGGGACTCCTACGAGCAGTACTTC
CDR3aa: CASSLAGRGDSYEQYF

abundance: many
len: 15
d_gene: TRBD2
v_gene: TRBV7-2
j_gene: TRBJ2-7
CDR3nt: TGTGCCAGCAGCCCAGGGGCGGGGGGCACCTACGAGCAGTACTTC
CDR3aa: CASSPGAGGTYEQYF

abundance: many
len: 15
d_gene: TRBD1
v_gene: TRBV4-1
j_gene: TRBJ1-2
CDR3nt: TGCGCCAGCAGCCAAGATGGACAGGGTTCCTACGGCTACACCTTC
CDR3aa: CASSQDGQGSYGYTF

abundance: .
len: 13
d_gene: TRBD2
v_gene: TRBV20-1
j_gene: TRBJ2-7
CDR3nt: TGCAGTGCTAGACTAGCGGGAGGGCACGAGCAGTACTTC
CDR3aa: CSARLAGGHEQYF

abundance: few
len: 15
d_gene: TRBD1
v_gene: TRBV4-2
j_gene: TRBJ1-4
CDR3nt: TGTGCCAGCAGCCACAGGGACAGGGGAAATGAAAAACTGTTTTTT
CDR3aa: CASSHRDRGNEKLFF

abundance: many
len: 14
d_gene: .
v_gene: TRBV6-5
j_gene: TRBJ2-2
CDR3nt: TGTGCCAGCAGTTACTCGAACGTAGGCGGGGAGCTGTTTTTT
CDR3aa: CASSYSNVGGELFF

abundance: .
len: 15
d_gene: .
v_gene: TRBV11-2
j_gene: TRBJ1-1
CDR3nt: TGTGCCAGCACCCCCTCGAGCAGGGGTAACACTGAAGCTTTCTTT
CDR3aa: CASTPSSRGNTEAFF

abundance: many
len: 15
d_gene: TRBD1
v_gene: TRBV20-1
j_gene: TRBJ1-3
CDR3nt: TGCAGTGCTGCACAGGGGTTCATCGGAGGAAACACCATATATTTT
CDR3aa: CSAAQGFIGGNTIYF

abundance: .
len: 15
d_gene: .
v_gene: TRBV20-1
j_gene: TRBJ2-7
CDR3nt: TGCAGTGCGCCTCATCCGGGACGACCTCTATACGAGCAGTACTTC
CDR3aa: CSAPHPGRPLYEQYF

abundance: few
len: 16
d_gene: TRBD2
v_gene: TRBV3-1
j_gene: TRBJ2-5
CDR3nt: TGTGCCAGCAGCCAAGGAGCCGGGGGGGCCTTGGAGACCCAGTACTTC
CDR3aa: CASSQGAGGALETQYF

abundance: many
len: 14
d_gene: .
v_gene: TRBV2
j_gene: TRBJ1-1
CDR3nt: TGTGCCAGCAGTTCCGGGTTGGTGGGCACTGAAGCTTTCTTT
CDR3aa: CASSSGLVGTEAFF

abundance: many
len: 14
d_gene: .
v_gene: TRBV20-1
j_gene: TRBJ2-5
CDR3nt: TGCAGTGCTAGCCATCGACCTGGCTGGGAGACCCAGTACTTC
CDR3aa: CSASHRPGWETQYF

abundance: many
len: 13
d_gene: TRBD1
v_gene: TRBV7-9
j_gene: TRBJ2-7
CDR3nt: TGTGCCAGCAGGGATACAGGGGCCGGCGAGCAGTACTTC
CDR3aa: CASRDTGAGEQYF